The T cell receptor beta chain under discussion was sequenced for a study of CD8+ T cells in alopecia areata. Study findings and constraints: The study found that many expanded lesional clones persisted in scalp and blood during tofacitinib.

Treatment specified: oral pan-JAK inhibitor, 5-10 mg twice daily. As for this clone: Its antigen is not identified.

Extracted RNA was reverse transcribed into cDNA, the sequencing template. The table came from immunoSEQ multiplex PCR; TCRdb's copy has only in-frame clones and leaves some out. The sample includes 130,000 or so clones, approximately 86% seen only once; the top ten take about 13%. Germline V gene sequence: CDR1 SNHLY, CDR2 FYNNEI. Trimming at V came to 8 bases and at J to 0 bases, leaving 6 bases not matched to a gene. This CDR3 contains 14 residues. The sequence was obtained from a human donor with alopecia areata. J is TRBJ2-7 and V is TRBV2, with 8 bases that match TRBD1. The sequences come from CD8+ T cells sorted from blood, collected at week 4, from a patient treated with tofacitinib. The CDR3 is CASLRTGSSYEQYF. The CDR3 nucleotides are TGTGCCAGCTTACGGACAGGGAGCTCCTACGAGCAGTACTTC.